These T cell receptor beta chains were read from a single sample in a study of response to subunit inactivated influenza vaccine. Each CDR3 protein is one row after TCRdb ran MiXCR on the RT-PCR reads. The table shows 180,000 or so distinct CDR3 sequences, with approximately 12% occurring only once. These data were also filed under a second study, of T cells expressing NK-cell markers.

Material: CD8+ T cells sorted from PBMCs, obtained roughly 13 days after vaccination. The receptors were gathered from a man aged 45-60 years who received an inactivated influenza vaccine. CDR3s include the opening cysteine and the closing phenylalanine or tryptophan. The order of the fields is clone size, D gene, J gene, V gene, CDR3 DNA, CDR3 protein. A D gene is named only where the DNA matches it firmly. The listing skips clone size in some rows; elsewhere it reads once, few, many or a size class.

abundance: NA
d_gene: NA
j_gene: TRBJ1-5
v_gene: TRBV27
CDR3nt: TGTGCCAGCAAAGAGGGTGTAGCAGGCAATCAGCCCCAGCATTTT
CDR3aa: CASKEGVAGNQPQHF

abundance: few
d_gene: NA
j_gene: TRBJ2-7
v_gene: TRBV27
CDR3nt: TGTGCCAGCAGTTTATCGGGGCGCGGTAACGAGCAGTACTTC
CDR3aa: CASSLSGRGNEQYF

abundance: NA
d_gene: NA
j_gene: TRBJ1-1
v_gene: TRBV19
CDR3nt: TGTGCCAGTAGTCTGGGGCTCACTGAAGCTTTCTTT
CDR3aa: CASSLGLTEAFF

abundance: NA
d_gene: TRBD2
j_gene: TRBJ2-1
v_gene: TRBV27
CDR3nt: TGTGCCAGCAGTGAATACAAACTAGCGGGATCTCCCCCATACAATGAGCAGTTCTTC
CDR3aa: CASSEYKLAGSPPYNEQFF

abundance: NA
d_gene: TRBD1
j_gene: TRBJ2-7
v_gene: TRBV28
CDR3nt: TGTGCCAGCAGTTTATGGACAGGGGGAGGAGGCTACGAGCAGTACTTC
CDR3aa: CASSLWTGGGGYEQYF

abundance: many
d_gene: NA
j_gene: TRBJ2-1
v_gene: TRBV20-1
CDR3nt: TGCAGTGCTAGATGGAGCAATGAGCAGTTCTTC
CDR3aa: CSARWSNEQFF

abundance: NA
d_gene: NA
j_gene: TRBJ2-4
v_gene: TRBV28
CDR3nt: TGTGCCAGCAGACGGGGAGCAATCAAAGGGAACATTCAGTACTTC
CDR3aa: CASRRGAIKGNIQYF

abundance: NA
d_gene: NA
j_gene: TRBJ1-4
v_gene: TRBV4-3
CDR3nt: TGCGCCAGCAGCTGGTCCACAGGGCCGGCTGAAAAACTGTTTTTT
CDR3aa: CASSWSTGPAEKLFF

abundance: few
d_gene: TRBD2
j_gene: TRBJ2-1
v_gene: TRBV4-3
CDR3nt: TGCGCCAGCAGCCAAGGAACTAGCGGGATCGATGAGCAGTTCTTC
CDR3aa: CASSQGTSGIDEQFF

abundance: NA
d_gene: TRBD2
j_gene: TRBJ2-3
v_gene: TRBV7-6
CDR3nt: TGTGCCAGCAGCTTAGAAGCGGGGAGCACAGATACGCAGTATTTT
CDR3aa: CASSLEAGSTDTQYF

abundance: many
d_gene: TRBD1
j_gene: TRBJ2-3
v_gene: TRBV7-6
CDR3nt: TGTGCCAGCAGCTTAGGGGGACAGCCAAGCACAGATACGCAGTATTTT
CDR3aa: CASSLGGQPSTDTQYF

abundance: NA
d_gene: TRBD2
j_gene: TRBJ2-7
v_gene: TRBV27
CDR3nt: TGTGCCAGCAGTAGGTGGGGGGGCTACGAGCAGTACTTC
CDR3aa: CASSRWGGYEQYF

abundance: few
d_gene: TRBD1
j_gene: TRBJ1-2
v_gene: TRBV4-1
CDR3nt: TGCGCCAGCAGCCACCCAGGGGGGGATGGCTACACCTTC
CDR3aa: CASSHPGGDGYTF

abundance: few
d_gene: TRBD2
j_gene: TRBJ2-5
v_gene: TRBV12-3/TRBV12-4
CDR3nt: TGTGCCAGCAGTTTTTTTCTAGCGGGGGGTACGGAGACCCAGTACTTC
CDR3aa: CASSFFLAGGTETQYF

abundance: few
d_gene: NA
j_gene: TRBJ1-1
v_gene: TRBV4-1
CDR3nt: TGCGCCAGCAGCCAAGTTATTCCCCGAAAGAACACTGAAGCTTTCTTT
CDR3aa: CASSQVIPRKNTEAFF

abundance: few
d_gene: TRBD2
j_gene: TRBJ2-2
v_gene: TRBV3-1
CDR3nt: TGTGCCAGCAGCCAAGCTTCGGGAGGGGTCGCCGGGGAGCTGTTTTTT
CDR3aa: CASSQASGGVAGELFF

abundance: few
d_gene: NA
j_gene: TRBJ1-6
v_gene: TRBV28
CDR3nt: TGTGCCAGCAGTTTCTACGGATTCTCCTATAATTCACCCCTCCACTTT
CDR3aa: CASSFYGFSYNSPLHF

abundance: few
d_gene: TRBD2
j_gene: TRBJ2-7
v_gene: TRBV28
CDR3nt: TGTGCCATCACTACGAAGCGGGAGGCTACCTACGAGCAGTACTTC
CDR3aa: CAITTKREATYEQYF

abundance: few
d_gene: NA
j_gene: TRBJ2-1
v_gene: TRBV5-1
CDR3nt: TGCGCCAGCAGCTTGGCCGTAGGGGGCAATGAGCAGTTCTTC
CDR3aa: CASSLAVGGNEQFF

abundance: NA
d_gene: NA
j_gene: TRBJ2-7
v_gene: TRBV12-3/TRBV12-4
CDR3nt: TGTGCCAGCAGTTTCCGGGGGGCTGGCGAGCAGTACTTC
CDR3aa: CASSFRGAGEQYF

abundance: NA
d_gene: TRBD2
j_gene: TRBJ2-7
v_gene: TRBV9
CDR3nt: TGTGCCAGCAGCGTAGGGTCAGCGGGGGTATACGAGCAGTACTTC
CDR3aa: CASSVGSAGVYEQYF

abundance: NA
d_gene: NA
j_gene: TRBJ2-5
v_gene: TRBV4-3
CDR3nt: TGCGCCAGCAGCCAAGATCTCGGACTTAGTGAGACCCAGTACTTC
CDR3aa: CASSQDLGLSETQYF

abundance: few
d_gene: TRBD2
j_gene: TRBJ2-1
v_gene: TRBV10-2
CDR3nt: TGCGCCAGCAGTTCGGCTAGCGGGTGGGATGAGCAGTTCTTC
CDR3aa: CASSSASGWDEQFF

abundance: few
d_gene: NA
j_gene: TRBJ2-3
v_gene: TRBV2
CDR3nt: TGTGCCAGCAGATTGTCTAGCGCCGTAACAGATACGCAGTATTTT
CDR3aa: CASRLSSAVTDTQYF

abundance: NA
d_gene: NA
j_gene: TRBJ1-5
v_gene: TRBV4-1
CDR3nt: TGCGCCAGCAGCCTTACCATGGGACTCTACAATCAGCCCCAGCATTTT
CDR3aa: CASSLTMGLYNQPQHF